The 3 T cell receptor beta chains reported below all come from one sample, sequenced in a study of beta chain features in type 1 diabetes. These receptors' antigens are unknown. Sequencing targeted expressed TCRB transcripts, as all isolated RNA had been reverse transcribed. Method: immunoSEQ multiplex PCR; TCRdb's copy keeps in-frame clones and lacks some. The table has more than 550,000 clones, 11% to 15% seen once. Findings and caveats of the study: All four CD4+ subsets of Type 1 diabetes patients contained TCRB CDR3s that were moderately but significantly shorter.

The sample taken for sequencing was naive CD4+ T cells from blood. The receptors come from a man younger than 30 with type 1 diabetes.

The chain links TRBV4-3 to TRBJ2-7; no reliable D call. The germline V and J ends were trimmed by 0 bases and 2 bases, with 5 bases remaining between them. Germline-derived CDR1 and CDR2 are LGHNA and YSLEER. The CDR3 runs 13 residues. CDR3 sequence reads: CASSQETAYEQYF. DNA of the CDR3: TGCGCCAGCAGCCAAGAGACTGCCTACGAGCAGTACTTC.

For this clone: The identical CDR3 is also encoded by other nucleotide sequences in the sample. The chain uses TRBV11-2 and TRBJ2-2; D remains unclear. The CDR3 length is 11 residues. V lost 5 bases, J lost 5 bases, and 3 bases lay in between. Germline-derived CDR1 and CDR2 are SGHAT and FQNNGV. This CDR3 is CASSLTGELFF. Written as DNA, the CDR3 is TGTGCCAGCAGCCTTACCGGGGAGCTGTTTTTT.

This clone was detected only a few times. V gene TRBV7-2 combines with J gene TRBJ2-3; TRBD1 matches at 7 bases. The J segment lost 10 bases and the V segment lost 3 bases, leaving 4 bases of the junction unmatched. This CDR3 is built from 12 residues. Germline-derived CDR1 and CDR2 are SGHTA and FQGNSA. DNA of the CDR3: TGTGCCAGCAGCTTCAGGGGGAAAGCGCAGTATTTT. Its translation: CASSFRGKAQYF.